This T cell receptor beta chain emerged from a study of blood T cell repertoires in COVID-19. In the study overall: There were acute and convalescent COVID-19 samples, and they came from the United States, Italy and Spain. Sample material is recorded as cDNA or gDNA derived from T cells, B-cell-depleted T cells, or PBMCs.

Looked up from germline, CDR1 is MDHEN and CDR2 is SYDVKM. The CDR3 runs 18 residues. J lost 0 bases, V lost 6 bases, and 8 bases had no gene match. Sequencing was performed with immunoSEQ multiplex PCR; in TCRdb, only in-frame clones are kept and a portion is missing. Found here are tens of thousands of clones, roughly 88% of them singletons; the top ten hold 2.5%. The sample consisted of peripheral blood. The receptor was derived from a man older than 75 with active or convalescent COVID-19. The chain joins TRBV28 to TRBJ2-4, with TRBD2 matching 13 bases. The CDR3 DNA is TGTGCCAGCAGAAAGACTAGCGGGAGGTGGGAAGCCAAAAACATTCAGTACTTC. This translates into CASRKTSGRWEAKNIQYF.